The rows below give T cell receptor beta chains drawn from one sample of a study of multiple sclerosis patients with progressive multifocal leukoencephalopathy. The table came from immunoSEQ multiplex PCR; TCRdb's copy has only in-frame clones and leaves some out. The sample lists approximately 27,000 clones, approximately 85% occurring once. Sample: PBMCs, taken from a patient treated with natalizumab. The origin of the receptors is a woman aged 25-40 years with progressive multifocal leukoencephalopathy. Each CDR3 is given with its conserved first and last residue. Fields, in order: CDR3 length, clone size, V gene, J gene, D gene, CDR3 DNA, CDR3 protein. The D gene is left open where the match is weak. Clone size appears in some rows only: once, few, many, or a class for an expanded clone.

13	once	TRBV6-1	TRBJ1-6	TRBD1	TGTGCCACCAAGGACAGGCGAAATTCACCCCTCCACTTT	CATKDRRNSPLHF
16	once	TRBV4-1	TRBJ1-6	TRBD1	TGCGCCAGCAGCCAAGGGGGGACAGGGGATAATTCACCCCTCCACTTT	CASSQGGTGDNSPLHF
20	few	TRBV27	TRBJ2-1	NA	TGTGCCAGCAGTTCCATCTCGGACAGTTTTTTCAGTTCCGAACCACATGAGCAGTTCTTC	CASSSISDSFFSSEPHEQFF
14	NA	TRBV28	TRBJ2-7	NA	TGTGCCAGCAGTTTAGGGCAGGGGGGTTACGAGCAGTACTTC	CASSLGQGGYEQYF
12	few	TRBV19	TRBJ1-5	NA	TGTGCCAGTAGGGCAGCCAAACGGCCCCAGCATTTT	CASRAAKRPQHF
15	NA	TRBV2	TRBJ2-7	NA	TGTGCCAGCAGTGAAGAAATAGGGTGGACTTACGAGCAGTACTTC	CASSEEIGWTYEQYF
15	NA	TRBV5-1	TRBJ1-2	TRBD1	TGCGCCAGCAGCCGTCAAACACAGGGGCCTGACGGCTACACCTTC	CASSRQTQGPDGYTF
13	NA	TRBV5-4	TRBJ2-1	TRBD1	TGTGCCAGCAGCGACAGGGAATACAATGAGCAGTTCTTC	CASSDREYNEQFF
14	NA	TRBV14	TRBJ2-7	NA	TGTGCCAGCAGCCAAGGGGAGTGGAAAGACGAGCAGTACTTC	CASSQGEWKDEQYF
14	NA	TRBV5-1	TRBJ2-3	NA	TGCGCCAGCAGCTTGGCCTTGGGGGAAGATACGCAGTATTTT	CASSLALGEDTQYF
12	once	TRBV6-1	TRBJ2-5	NA	TGTGCCAGCAGTGAGCGACAAGAGACCCAGTACTTC	CASSERQETQYF
13	NA	TRBV6-5	TRBJ1-6	NA	TGTGCCAGTTGGACGGGAGATAATTCACCCCTCCACTTT	CASWTGDNSPLHF
12	NA	TRBV13	TRBJ2-5	NA	TGTGCCAGCAGCTCTTTACAAGAGACCCAGTACTTC	CASSSLQETQYF
14	NA	TRBV7-2	TRBJ2-5	NA	TGTGCCAGCAGTCTAAGCGACCCCCGGGAGACCCAGTACTTC	CASSLSDPRETQYF
15	NA	TRBV7-2	TRBJ2-1	NA	TGTGCCAGCAGCTTAGGTCGGGGCTCCTACAATGAGCAGTTCTTC	CASSLGRGSYNEQFF
14	NA	TRBV9	TRBJ1-6	TRBD1	TGTGCCAGCAGCCGGGGACAGCTTAATTCACCCCTCCACTTT	CASSRGQLNSPLHF
14	NA	TRBV27	TRBJ2-7	NA	TGTGCCAGTAGTTTTCAGGGAACAGGGTACGAGCAGTACTTC	CASSFQGTGYEQYF
14	NA	TRBV10-3	TRBJ1-5	TRBD1	TGTGCCATCAGTGGGGACAGACGAAATCAGCCCCAGCATTTT	CAISGDRRNQPQHF
16	NA	TRBV6-5	TRBJ2-7	TRBD2	TGTGCCAGCAGTTACTCGGGACTAGCGGGGGGCTACGAGCAGTACTTC	CASSYSGLAGGYEQYF
11	once	TRBV5-1	TRBJ2-5	NA	TGCGCCAGCAGCTTAGCTGAGACCCAGTACTTC	CASSLAETQYF
14	NA	TRBV10-2	TRBJ1-2	NA	TGCGCCAGCAGTGAGTCGGGCAGGAACTATGGCTACACCTTC	CASSESGRNYGYTF
17	NA	TRBV5-1	TRBJ2-1	NA	TGCGCCAGCAGCTTGGAGTCCGCGGGGAGATGGTACAATGAGCAGTTCTTC	CASSLESAGRWYNEQFF
13	NA	TRBV18	TRBJ2-7	NA	TGTGCCAGCTCTTCGGCCACCGTAGGGGAGCAGTACTTC	CASSSATVGEQYF
15	NA	TRBV7-2	TRBJ2-1	NA	TGTGCCAGCAGCTTGATAGGACCCTGGGGCTATGAGCAGTTCTTC	CASSLIGPWGYEQFF